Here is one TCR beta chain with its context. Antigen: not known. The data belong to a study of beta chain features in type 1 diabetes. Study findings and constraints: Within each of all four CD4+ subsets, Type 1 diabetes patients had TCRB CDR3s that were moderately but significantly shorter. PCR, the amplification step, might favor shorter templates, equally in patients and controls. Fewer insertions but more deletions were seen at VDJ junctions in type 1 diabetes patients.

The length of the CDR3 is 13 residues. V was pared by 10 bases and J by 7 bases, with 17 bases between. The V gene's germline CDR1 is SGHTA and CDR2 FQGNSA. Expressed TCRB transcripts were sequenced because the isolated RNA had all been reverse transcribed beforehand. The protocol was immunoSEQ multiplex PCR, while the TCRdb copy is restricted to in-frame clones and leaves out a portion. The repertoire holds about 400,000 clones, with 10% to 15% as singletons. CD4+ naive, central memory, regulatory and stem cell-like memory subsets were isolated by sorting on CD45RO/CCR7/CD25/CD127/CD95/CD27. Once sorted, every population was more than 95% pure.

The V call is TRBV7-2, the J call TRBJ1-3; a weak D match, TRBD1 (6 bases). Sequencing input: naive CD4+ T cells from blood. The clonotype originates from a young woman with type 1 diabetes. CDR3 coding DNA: TGTGCCACCACTCAACAGGGAGGGAACACCATATATTTT. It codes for CATTQQGGNTIYF.